This TCR beta chain came from a study of CD8 T cells in Susac syndrome. Germline V gene lookup returns CDR1 DFQATT and CDR2 SNEGSKA (reference sequence). CDR3 length: 12 amino acids. Losses at the gene ends were 4 bases for V and 5 bases for J; bases not matched to a gene: 5. RNA totalling about 0.45 to 1 ug underwent reverse transcription with random hexamers. TCRdb processed the immunoSEQ multiplex PCR reads anew with MiXCR; each CDR3 protein has one entry. The repertoire holds under 150,000 distinct CDR3 sequences, more than 90% seen once, with around 0.08% in the top ten. The sequenced sample was CD4+ T cells from PBMCs. The chain joins TRBV20-1 to TRBJ2-7; 7 nucleotides align to TRBD1. This receptor was identified in a human donor with Susac syndrome. DNA of the CDR3: TGCAGTGCTATCCGGGACAGCGACGAGCAGTACTTC. This codes for CSAIRDSDEQYF.